Given below is one T cell receptor (beta chain) in context. These data come from a study of T cell changes during pregnancy in multiple sclerosis. V was shortened by 5 bases and J by 3 bases, with 10 bases between the two germline ends. Germline CDR1 SGHTA, CDR2 FQGNSA. The CDR3 runs 13 residues. Profiling relied on immunoSEQ multiplex PCR, and the TCRdb table lists in-frame clones only, not all of them. The sample has approximately 60,000 clones; approximately 89% are singletons. This clonotype was sampled from a female donor in good health, enrolled as a control in a pregnancy study. The sequencing here drew on peripheral blood, taken after pregnancy. The chain is built from TRBV7-2 and TRBJ1-1; possibly TRBD1 for D (5 bases). The CDR3 DNA reads as TGTGCCAGCAGCGTCCAGGGATACACTGAAGCTTTCTTT. Protein product: CASSVQGYTEAFF.